This T cell receptor beta chain was recorded in a study of blood T cell repertoires in COVID-19. Germline CDR1 and CDR2: MNHEY and SMNVEV (reference sequence). There are 15 residues in the CDR3. J lost 1 base, V lost 3 bases, and 1 base had no gene match. TCRdb's table, derived via immunoSEQ multiplex PCR, lists solely in-frame clones and lacks some. Among around 110,000 clones listed, 83% were seen once. This clone was seen a handful of times. This clonotype was obtained from a man aged 25-40 years with acute or convalescent COVID-19. Sequenced material: peripheral blood. The chain employs TRBV27 and TRBJ1-1; 11 positions match TRBD1. The DNA of the CDR3 is TGTGCCAGCAGTTTTGGGACAGGGGGGAACACTGAAGCTTTCTTT. Protein sequence: CASSFGTGGNTEAFF.